Reported below is one T cell receptor (beta chain). This sample was included in a study of blood T cell repertoires in COVID-19. Germline CDR1 and CDR2: WNHNN and SYGVQD (reference sequence). V was shortened by 2 bases and J by 3 bases, with 11 bases between the two germline ends. CDR3 length: 15 amino acids. The protocol was immunoSEQ multiplex PCR, while the TCRdb copy is restricted to in-frame clones and leaves out a portion. The sample has 290,000 or so clones; around 83% are singletons. The chain has TRBV10-1 and TRBJ2-1; weak D call: TRBD1 (6 bases). Input material: PBMCs or T cells enriched from blood (not recorded which). This receptor was taken from a man aged 40-49 years who had been exposed to COVID-19. CDR3 DNA: TGCGCCAGCAGTGAGACCCAGGGGATCTACAATGAGCAGTTCTTC. Translated: CASSETQGIYNEQFF.